Each of the 4 T cell receptor beta chains below was sequenced from the same sample in a study of blood T cell repertoires in COVID-19. The table came from immunoSEQ multiplex PCR; TCRdb's copy has only in-frame clones and leaves some out. The sample has some 450,000 clones, 88% seen once. The sample comprised peripheral blood. The receptors shown here come from a woman aged 50 to 60 with COVID-19, enrolled during active disease.

The rearrangement uses TRBV6-5 and TRBJ1-5; D is ambiguous. V lost 4 bases and J lost 0, with 4 bases in between. This CDR3 has 13 amino acids. Germline CDR1 is MNHEY and CDR2 is SVGAGI. This chain's CDR3 is CASSFGSNQPQHF. As DNA, the CDR3 is TGTGCCAGCAGTTTCGGTAGCAATCAGCCCCAGCATTTT.

This sequence joins TRBV1 and TRBJ2-7; the table's D gene call, TRBD2, was not cross checked with the DNA. TRBV1 corresponds to a pseudogene. The CDR3 has 15 amino acids. The chain's CDR3 is CTSSPGGGCSYEQYF. CDR3 coding DNA: TGCACCAGCAGCCCTGGCGGGGGTTGTTCCTACGAGCAGTACTTC.

The chain couples TRBV2 to TRBJ2-3, with unresolved D. CDR1 and CDR2 (germline): SNHLY, FYNNEI. With 3 bases removed from V and 2 bases from J, the gap between germline ends came to 9 bases. There are 14 residues in the CDR3. The CDR3 nucleotides are TGTGCCAGCAGTGATAGGAGCCTCACAGATACGCAGTATTTT. Its protein product is CASSDRSLTDTQYF.

The chain uses TRBV28 and TRBJ1-1; no clear D. The CDR3 totals 16 residues. Trimming pared 8 bases from V and 0 bases from J, leaving 19 bases between. The germline V gene encodes CDR1 MDHEN and CDR2 SYDVKM. CDR3 coding DNA: TGTGCCAGCCCCCCGCCGAACGGGTTAATGAACACTGAAGCTTTCTTT. This codes for CASPPPNGLMNTEAFF.